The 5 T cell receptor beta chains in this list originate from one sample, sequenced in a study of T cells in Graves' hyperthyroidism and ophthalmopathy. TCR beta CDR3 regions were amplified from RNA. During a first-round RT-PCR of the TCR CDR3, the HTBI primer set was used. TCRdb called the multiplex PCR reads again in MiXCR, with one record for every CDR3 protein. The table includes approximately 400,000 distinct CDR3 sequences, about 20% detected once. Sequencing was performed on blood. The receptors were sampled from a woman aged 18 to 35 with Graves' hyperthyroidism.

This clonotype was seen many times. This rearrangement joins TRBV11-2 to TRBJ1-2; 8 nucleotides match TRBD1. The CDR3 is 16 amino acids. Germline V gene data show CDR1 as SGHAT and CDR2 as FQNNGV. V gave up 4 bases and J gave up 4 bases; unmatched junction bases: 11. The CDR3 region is CASSSLTGAGSYGYTF. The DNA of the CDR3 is TGTGCCAGCAGCTCCTTGACAGGGGCCGGGAGCTATGGCTACACCTTC. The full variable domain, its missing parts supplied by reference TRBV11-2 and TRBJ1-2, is EAGVAQSPRYKIIEKRQSVAFWCNPISGHATLYWYQQILGQGPKLLIQFQNNGVVDDSQLPKDRFSAERLKGVDSTLKIQPAKLEDSAVYLCASSSLTGAGSYGYTFGSGTRLTVV.

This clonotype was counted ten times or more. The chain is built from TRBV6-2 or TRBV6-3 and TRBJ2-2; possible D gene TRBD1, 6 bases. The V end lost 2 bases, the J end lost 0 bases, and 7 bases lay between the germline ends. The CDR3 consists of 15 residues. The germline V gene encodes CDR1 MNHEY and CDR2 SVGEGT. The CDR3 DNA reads TGTGCCAGCAGTTACAGGACAGCGAACACCGGGGAGCTGTTTTTT. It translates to CASSYRTANTGELFF.

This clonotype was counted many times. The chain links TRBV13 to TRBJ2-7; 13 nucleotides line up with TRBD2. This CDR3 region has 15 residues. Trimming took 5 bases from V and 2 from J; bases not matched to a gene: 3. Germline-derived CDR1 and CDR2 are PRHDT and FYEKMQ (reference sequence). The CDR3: CASSRGLAGAYEQYF. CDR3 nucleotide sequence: TGTGCCAGCAGCCGAGGACTAGCGGGGGCCTACGAGCAGTACTTC.

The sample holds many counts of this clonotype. The CDR3 here is CASSLVGWFTDQPQHF. CDR3 coding DNA: TGTGCCAGCAGCTTAGTTGGTTGGTTTACTGATCAGCCCCAGCATTTT. The V call is TRBV11-2, the J call TRBJ1-5; D not certain. Germline CDR1 reads SGHAT; CDR2 reads FQNNGV. The V gene lost 1 base and the J gene lost 5 bases, with 15 bases spanning the gap. The CDR3 runs 16 residues.

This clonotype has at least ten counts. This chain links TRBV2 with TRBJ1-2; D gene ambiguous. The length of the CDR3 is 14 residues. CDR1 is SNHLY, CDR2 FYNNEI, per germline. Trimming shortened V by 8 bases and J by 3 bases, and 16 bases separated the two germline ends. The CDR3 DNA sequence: TGTGCCAGCGTACCGGACGCGGGTCACTATGGCTACACCTTC. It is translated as CASVPDAGHYGYTF.